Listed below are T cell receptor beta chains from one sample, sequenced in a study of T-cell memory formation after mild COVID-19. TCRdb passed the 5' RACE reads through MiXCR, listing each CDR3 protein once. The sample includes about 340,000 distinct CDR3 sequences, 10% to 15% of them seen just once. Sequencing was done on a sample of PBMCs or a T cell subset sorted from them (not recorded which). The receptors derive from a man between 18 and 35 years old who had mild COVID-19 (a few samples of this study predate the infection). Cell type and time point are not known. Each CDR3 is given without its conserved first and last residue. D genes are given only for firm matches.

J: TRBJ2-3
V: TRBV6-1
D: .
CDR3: ASRVAGGASFDTQY

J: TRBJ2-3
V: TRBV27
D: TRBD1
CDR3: ASSPLGQGFAAQY

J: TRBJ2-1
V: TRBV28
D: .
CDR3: ASSPTRDREDEQF

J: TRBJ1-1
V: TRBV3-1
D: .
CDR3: ASSQFLGNTEAF

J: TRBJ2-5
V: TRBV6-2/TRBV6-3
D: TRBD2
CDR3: ASKKRGEQETQY

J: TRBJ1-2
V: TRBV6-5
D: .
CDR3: ASSYRDRSGYT

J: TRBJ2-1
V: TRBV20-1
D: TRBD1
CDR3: SARDFDRVDNEQF

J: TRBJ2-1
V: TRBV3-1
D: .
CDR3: ASSQEGLYNEQF

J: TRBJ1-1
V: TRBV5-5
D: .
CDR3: ASSLDWGSTEAF

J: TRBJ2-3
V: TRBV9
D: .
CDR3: ASSVSWGTHTDTQY

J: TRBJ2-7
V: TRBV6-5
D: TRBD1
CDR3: ASSAYRGNYEQY

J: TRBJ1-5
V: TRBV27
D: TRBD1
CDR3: ASSRTGAQPQH

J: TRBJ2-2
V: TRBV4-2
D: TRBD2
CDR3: ASSQDPGGATGELF

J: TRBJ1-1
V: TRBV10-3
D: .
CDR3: AISESTNGQTVTEAF

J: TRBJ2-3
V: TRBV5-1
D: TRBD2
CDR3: ASSLQLAGGDTQY

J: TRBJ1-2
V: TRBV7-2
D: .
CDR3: ASSSRFDGYT

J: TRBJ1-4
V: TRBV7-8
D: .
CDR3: ASSLEPGVWEKLF

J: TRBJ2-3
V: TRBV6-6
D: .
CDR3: ASSYSGSRLDTQY

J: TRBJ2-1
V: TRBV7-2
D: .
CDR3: ASSQVQLPYNEQF

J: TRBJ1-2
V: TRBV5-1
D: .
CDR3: ASSWTGSLNYGYT

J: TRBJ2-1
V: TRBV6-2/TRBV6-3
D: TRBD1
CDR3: ASRGLRDRTYNEQF

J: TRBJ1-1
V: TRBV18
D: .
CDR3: ASSPMTVEAF

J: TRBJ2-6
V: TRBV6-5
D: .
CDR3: ASGTKGGPASSGANVLT

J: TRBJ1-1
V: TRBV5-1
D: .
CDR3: ASGHGGLGTEAF

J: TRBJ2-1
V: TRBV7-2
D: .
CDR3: ASSLVVADTYNEQF

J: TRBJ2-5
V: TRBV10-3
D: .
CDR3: AISVSGETQY

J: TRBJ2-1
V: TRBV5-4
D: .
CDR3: ASSLIGSGLQQEQF

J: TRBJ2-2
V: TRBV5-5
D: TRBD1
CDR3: ASSPTGAHGELF

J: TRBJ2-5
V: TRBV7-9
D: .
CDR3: ASSVVFEGMETQY

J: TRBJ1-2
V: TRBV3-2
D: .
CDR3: ASSQDRGIGGEPFLYYGYT

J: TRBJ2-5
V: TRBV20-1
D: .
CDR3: SARETNKQETQY

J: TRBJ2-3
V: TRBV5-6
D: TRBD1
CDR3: ASSSTGADTQY

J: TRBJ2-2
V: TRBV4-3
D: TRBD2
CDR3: ASSHGLAGALNTGELF

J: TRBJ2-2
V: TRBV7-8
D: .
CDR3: ASSLGPGANTGELF

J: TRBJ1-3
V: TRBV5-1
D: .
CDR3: ASSLAGAISDTIY

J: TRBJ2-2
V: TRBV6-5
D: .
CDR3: ASSKISGGPDTGELF

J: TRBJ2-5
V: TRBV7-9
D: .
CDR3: ASSLASGNLKETQY

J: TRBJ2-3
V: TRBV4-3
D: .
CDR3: ASSQDLPGGGTDTQY

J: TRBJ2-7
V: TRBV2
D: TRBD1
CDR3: ASRDRTTYEQY

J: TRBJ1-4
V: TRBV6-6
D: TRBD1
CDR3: ASSTTGVEKLF

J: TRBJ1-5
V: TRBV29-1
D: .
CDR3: SVEWGVGQPQH

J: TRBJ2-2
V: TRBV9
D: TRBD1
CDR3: ASSVQGALEGELF

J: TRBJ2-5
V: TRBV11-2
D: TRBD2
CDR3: ASSPSGGATQY

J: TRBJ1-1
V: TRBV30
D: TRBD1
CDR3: ACWDRGTEAF

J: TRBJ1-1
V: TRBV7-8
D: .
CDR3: ASSLVQGQAF

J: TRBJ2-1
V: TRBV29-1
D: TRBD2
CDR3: SVALAGVNNEQF

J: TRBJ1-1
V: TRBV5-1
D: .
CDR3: ASSLLLFGEAF

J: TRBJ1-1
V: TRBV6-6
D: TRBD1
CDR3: ASSLRGTNTEAF

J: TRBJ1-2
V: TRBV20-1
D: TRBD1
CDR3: SARERTGIDRGYT

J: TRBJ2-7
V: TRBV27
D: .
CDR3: ASSFTGKGYEQY

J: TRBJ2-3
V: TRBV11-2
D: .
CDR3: ASSSSTAAGARGTDTQY

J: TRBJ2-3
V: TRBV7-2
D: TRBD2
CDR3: ASNTLGLAGGDTQY

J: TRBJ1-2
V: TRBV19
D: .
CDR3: ASSIPLTAIGNYGYT

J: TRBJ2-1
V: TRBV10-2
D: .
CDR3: ASNPVFPDNEQF

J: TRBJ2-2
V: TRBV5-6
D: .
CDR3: ASSLDVNTGELF

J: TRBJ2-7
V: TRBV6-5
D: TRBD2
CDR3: ASTPGGLDEQY

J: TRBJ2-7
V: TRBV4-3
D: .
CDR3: ASSQDPTGYEQY

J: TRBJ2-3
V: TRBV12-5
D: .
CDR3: ASGLSRVTDTQY

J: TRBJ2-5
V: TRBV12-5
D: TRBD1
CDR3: ASGPKPGGLPVHIQETQY

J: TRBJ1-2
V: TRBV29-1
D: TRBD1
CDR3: SVRTGTNYGYT